Below are 2 T cell receptor beta chains sequenced from a single sample in a study of monozygotic twins with inflammatory bowel disease. One entry per CDR3 protein, without DNA, is what TCRdb gives after re-calling the 5' RACE reads. In all, the sample yields approximately 330,000 distinct CDR3 sequences. Source material: blood. These receptors were obtained from a human donor with ulcerative colitis or Crohn's disease, or a healthy co-twin of an affected twin (not recorded which).

This chain connects TRBV18 to TRBJ1-1; TCRdb's D call of TRBD1 is untestable without DNA. The CDR3 extends over 14 amino acids. Germline V CDR1 and CDR2: KGHSH, LQKENI. CDR3 sequence reads: CASSPGQKNTEAFF.

V and J are TRBV5-1 and TRBJ2-1; as DNA is missing, the TRBD1 call by TCRdb cannot be tested. The CDR3 length is 16 residues. CDR1 and CDR2 from the germline V gene are SGHRS and YFSETQ. CDR3 sequence reads: CASSRGRGSSYNEQFF.